This T cell receptor beta chain was sequenced for a study of PD-L1 blockade in urothelial cancer (TCRdb year 2017). At the level of the whole study: Every patient began therapy at some point between 2013 and 2015 and was given atezolizumab 1,200 mg intravenously every 3 weeks. Patients had an ECOG performance status of 0 or 1 and had received between 0 and 3 prior chemotherapy regimens. The study was an exploratory multi-omic analysis of somatic, immune and clinical correlates of response to PD-L1 blockade with atezolizumab in urothelial cancer. About 85% of the 29 patients were males with bladder-origin urothelial cancer, and about two thirds of the roughly 30 reported a prior smoking history. Blood samples were analyzed at 3 weeks after treatment start (second dose) and at 6 weeks after treatment start. Some 29 patients had pretreatment blood TCR-seq, 24 had at least one posttreatment blood collection, and 24 had tumor TCR-seq. In the same patients, whole exome sequencing and RNA sequencing of pretreatment tumors were performed in addition to TCR sequencing. TCR sequencing covered pretreatment tumor samples and matched, serially collected peripheral blood taken before and after atezolizumab treatment. Blood samples gave a median of roughly 150,000 T cells and approximately 80,000 unique TCRs, with a median clonality of roughly 0.081. Fewer than ten patients reached durable clinical benefit, while 15 to 25 patients did not. Progression-free survival longer than 6 months counted as durable clinical benefit, and TCR features were additionally tested against both progression-free and overall survival.

In regard to this clone: No cognate antigen has been identified for it. Per-base qualities were not stored, and no clone one base away is much larger.

Points the paper makes about the study in general: Among patients with durable benefit, tumor-associated TCR clones showed greater expansion in peripheral blood 3 weeks after treatment started (n ≈ 21, p = 0.022). Improved progression-free and overall survival was associated with having pretreatment peripheral blood TCR clonality below the median. Because the sample size was small (n of about 31) and many of the analyses were exploratory, the results are meant to be hypothesis-generating.

From the germline V gene, CDR1 is MDHEN and CDR2 is SYDVKM. The germline V and J ends show losses of 5 bases and 3 bases respectively, and no gene match explains 8 bases of the junction. Spanning cysteine to phenylalanine, the CDR3 consists of 16 amino acids. Of the read, only the CDR3 DNA is kept; its 48 bases are in frame from base 1. Synthetic TCR analog templates were spiked into each PCR so that absolute template abundance could be estimated from read counts. The immunoSEQ assay used bias-controlled V and J gene primers to amplify TCRbeta CDR3 regions from genomic DNA. Sequencing of rearranged TCRbeta segments was performed at approximately 20X coverage. In the authors' own workflow: Sequencing errors were corrected by clustering and CDR3s were annotated against IMGT to assign V, D and J genes. Only productive TCRbeta rearrangements were used in downstream analyses, excluding out-of-frame or stop-codon sequences. To compute clonality, Shannon entropy was normalized by the log of the number of unique productive sequences and then subtracted from one. Clones differing between time points or between blood and tumor were identified using Fisher's exact test with Benjamini-Hochberg correction, with an adjusted p below 0.01 applied as the threshold. The immuneACCESS repertoire file appears here via TCRdb, limited to in-frame rearrangements. These files lack a portion of the clones; in checked studies, under half of the deficit traces to unresolved V genes, and the cause of the others is not known. V and J calls and clone size are copied from that table; D and trimming were computed from the DNA. Within this sample are more than 55,000 clones, with roughly 77% of them counted one time only. The top ten constitute 1.5% to 2% of the sample.

In light of the paper, this sample's time point label describes: pretreatment peripheral blood. The cohort comprised about 30 patients with locally advanced or metastatic urothelial carcinoma treated at Memorial Sloan Kettering on a trial protocol. Peripheral blood mononuclear cells were collected pretreatment and during treatment, with between 1 and 8 total time points per patient. The Qiagen DNeasy Blood extraction kit was used to purify genomic DNA from total PBMCs and tumor samples. PBMCs were collected pretreatment and during treatment, and were isolated and stored as previously described. Sequences were derived from PBMCs, sampled around atezolizumab (anti-PD-L1) treatment. The sequence links TRBV28 to TRBJ2-2; 8 middle bases align to TRBD2. The origin of this receptor is a man between 65 and 80 years old with urothelial cancer. The DNA reads as follows: TGTGCCAGCAGTCGGGACGGGACTAGAGACACCGGGGAGCTGTTTTTT. It translates as CASSRDGTRDTGELFF.